The 25 T cell receptor beta chains below all came from one sample that was sequenced in a study of spatial heterogeneity in lung cancer (dated by TCRdb to about 2019). The meaning of the sample's time point label: sample taken at primary tumor resection. Library prep was done by 5' RACE. For sequencing, a NextSeq 500 was employed. In-frame beta chains were kept once TCRdb had trimmed the public reads at Q25 with fastp and called clones with MiXCR. Entries that share a CDR3 protein sequence are merged under the most common genes and DNA. Across this sample there are tens of thousands of distinct CDR3 sequences, with approximately 8% seen only once. The biggest ten clones account for almost 7% of the sample. The sequencing here drew on PBMCs, taken at surgery. The receptors stem from a male donor with early-stage non-small cell lung cancer.

This clonotype was picked up many times. The chain recombines TRBV4-1 with TRBJ2-3; 9 nucleotides match TRBD1. J lost 4 bases, V lost 0 bases, and 5 bases had no gene match. The CDR3 is made up of 16 amino acids. Germline V lookup: CDR1 MGHRA, CDR2 YSYEKL. CDR3 region: CASSQDTGTGPDTQYF. The CDR3 DNA is TGCGCCAGCAGCCAAGATACGGGGACAGGGCCAGATACGCAGTATTTT.

This clonotype showed up many times. The chain has TRBV29-1 and TRBJ2-7; D is unclear. CDR3 size: 11 residues. Germline loops: CDR1 SQVTM, CDR2 ANQGSEA. Trimming removed 4 bases at V and 4 bases at J, with 8 bases between. The CDR3 bases are TGCAGCGTTGGGCTGCAGTACGAGCAGTACTTC. Its protein product is CSVGLQYEQYF.

This clonotype showed up just a few times. This chain connects TRBV4-1 to TRBJ2-3, with 8 positions matching TRBD2. There are 15 residues in the CDR3. The germline V gene has CDR1 MGHRA and CDR2 YSYEKL. With V trimmed by 0 bases and J by 4 bases, 3 bases remained unmatched. CDR3 sequence: CASSQETSGPDTQYF. In nucleotides, the CDR3 is TGCGCCAGCAGCCAAGAAACTAGCGGACCAGATACGCAGTATTTT.

This chain links TRBV5-5 with TRBJ1-1; D is unresolved. The CDR3 runs 13 residues. Trimming took 0 bases from V and 7 from J, leaving 10 bases between them. CDR1 SGHKS and CDR2 YYEKEE come from the germline V gene (reference sequence). CDR3: CASSLVGSIEAFF. CDR3 bases: TGTGCCAGCAGCTTGGTCGGCAGCATTGAAGCTTTCTTT. The complete variable domain, with remaining parts taken from reference TRBV5-5 and TRBJ1-1, reads DAGVTQSPTHLIKTRGQQVTLRCSPISGHKSVSWYQQVLGQGPQFIFQYYEKEERGRGNFPDRFSARQFPNYSSELNVNALLLGDSALYLCASSLVGSIEAFFGQGTRLTVV.

This clonotype appeared a few times. The rearrangement joins TRBV27 to TRBJ1-1; the D is unclear. The germline V gene encodes CDR1 MNHEY and CDR2 SMNVEV (reference sequence). There are 14 residues in the CDR3. Trimming pared 1 base from V and 0 bases from J, leaving 6 bases between. CDR3 sequence: CASSLFALNTEAFF. In nucleotides, the CDR3 is TGTGCCAGCAGTTTATTTGCGCTGAACACTGAAGCTTTCTTT.

The table lists this clonotype with a few counts. The CDR3 region has the DNA TGTGCCAGCAGTTACCCGATACTGCTAGCGGGAGAGGATACGCAGTATTTT. Its protein is CASSYPILLAGEDTQYF. The chain has TRBV6-2 or TRBV6-3 and TRBJ2-3, with 10 bases that match TRBD2. CDR3 length: 17 residues. V lost 2 bases to trimming and J lost 6 bases; unmatched junction nucleotides: 11. Germline CDR1 and CDR2: MNHEY and SVGEGT.

The chain couples TRBV21-1 to TRBJ1-1. TRBV21-1 is labeled a pseudogene. The CDR3 contains 12 residues. The CDR3 loop reads CVSSKKRREAFF. CDR3 nucleotides: TGTGTCAGCAGCAAAAAGAGGAGAGAAGCTTTCTTT.

This clonotype was recorded a few times. This chain uses TRBV5-4 with TRBJ2-7; D remains unclear. V was clipped by 1 base and J by 4 bases, with 12 bases between them. This CDR3 is 14 amino acids long. CDR1 is SGHNT and CDR2 is YYREEE in the germline V gene (reference sequence). The CDR3: CASSLSLSEYEQYF. The DNA of the CDR3 is TGTGCCAGCAGCTTGTCTCTTTCAGAGTACGAGCAGTACTTC.

This clonotype has ten or more counts. The chain recombines TRBV20-1 with TRBJ2-5; TRBD1 might be the D (7 bases). This CDR3 comprises 14 residues. V lost 5 bases and J lost 2, with 15 bases in between. Germline V gives CDR1 DFQATT, CDR2 SNEGSKA (reference sequence). The CDR3 DNA sequence: TGCAGTGCTCCCAAGGCGGGACAGCAAGAGACCCAGTACTTC. Its protein product is CSAPKAGQQETQYF.

In its sample, this clonotype was seen a few times. The chain joins TRBV5-6 to TRBJ2-1; 8 nucleotides align to TRBD2. The V gene end was trimmed by 6 bases and the J gene end by 7 bases; junction bases not matched to a gene: 12. The CDR3 is 15 amino acids. Germline CDR1 is SGHDT and CDR2 is YYEEEE. Here the CDR3 DNA reads TGTGCCAGCACGGATGGACTAGCCTTTAGGAATGAGCAGTTCTTC. It codes for CASTDGLAFRNEQFF.

This clonotype appeared many times. The chain has TRBV5-1 and TRBJ2-1; possible D gene TRBD2, 5 bases. The CDR3 consists of 15 residues. The V gene lost 4 bases and the J gene lost 0 bases, with 11 bases spanning the gap. CDR1 is SGHRS, CDR2 YFSETQ, per germline. CDR3 nucleotide sequence: TGCGCCAGCAGCCCGGACTTAATCTCCTACAATGAGCAGTTCTTC. Translating it yields CASSPDLISYNEQFF.

This clonotype was picked up a small number of times. CDR3 sequence reads: CASSQTLEYSPLHF. CDR3 DNA sequence: TGTGCCAGCAGCCAGACCTTGGAATATTCACCCCTCCACTTT. The V gene is TRBV14, the J gene TRBJ1-6, with unresolved D. Germline V CDR1 and CDR2: SGHDN, FVKESK. The length of the CDR3 is 14 residues. The ends were cut back, 3 bases at V and 8 bases at J, with 11 bases in the middle.

The chain combines TRBV18 with TRBJ2-7; no firm D call. The CDR3 has 13 residues. Germline V gene data show CDR1 as KGHSH and CDR2 as LQKENI. V was pared by 0 bases and J by 4 bases, with 7 bases between. The CDR3 is CASSPPGSYEQYF. In DNA form, the CDR3 reads TGTGCCAGCTCACCACCCGGCTCGTACGAGCAGTACTTC. Combining the CDR3 with reference TRBV18 and TRBJ2-7 gives the whole variable domain NAGVMQNPRHLVRRRGQEARLRCSPMKGHSHVYWYRQLPEEGLKFMVYLQKENIIDESGMPKERFSAEFPKEGPSILRIQQVVRGDSAAYFCASSPPGSYEQYFGPGTRLTVT.

The rearrangement links TRBV7-8 to TRBJ2-5; maybe TRBD1 (5 bases). V lost 3 bases, J lost 5 bases, and 16 bases lay in between. The CDR3 extends over 15 amino acids. Germline assignment: CDR1 SGHVS and CDR2 FQNEAQ. This CDR3 reads CASSFKAGSRETQYF. CDR3 DNA sequence: TGTGCCAGCAGCTTCAAGGCAGGGTCCCGGGAGACCCAGTACTTC.

This clonotype was seen many times. The chain has TRBV4-3 and TRBJ2-2, with a tentative D call TRBD1 (5 bases). Trimming pared 4 bases from V and 2 bases from J, leaving 17 bases between. CDR1 and CDR2 (germline): LGHNA, YSLEER. The CDR3 is 17 residues long. The CDR3 nucleotides are TGCGCCAGCAGCCCACTTGGGGCAGCAAGTAACACCGGGGAGCTGTTTTTT. It yields the protein CASSPLGAASNTGELFF.

This clonotype has at least ten counts. The V call is TRBV2, the J call TRBJ2-7, with unresolved D. Trimming stripped 8 bases from V and 3 bases from J, with 14 bases between. Germline values: CDR1 SNHLY, CDR2 FYNNEI. The CDR3 is made up of 13 amino acids. The DNA of the CDR3 is TGTGCCAGCTCGGTGGGAAGGAACTACGAGCAGTACTTC. Translated, it gives CASSVGRNYEQYF.

This clonotype occurred many times. The chain links TRBV7-2 to TRBJ2-1; 7 nucleotides match TRBD1. Germline CDR1 reads SGHTA; CDR2 reads FQGNSA. CDR3 length: 14 residues. After removal of 2 bases from V and 7 bases from J, the junction contained 5 bases not matched to a gene. The CDR3 coding sequence is TGTGCCAGCAGCTTAAGGGGGCGAGAAAATGAGCAGTTCTTC. It translates to CASSLRGRENEQFF.

There are many counts of this clonotype. The V call is TRBV20-1, the J call TRBJ2-7; D perhaps matches TRBD1 (6 bases). The CDR3 length is 12 residues. CDR1 and CDR2 (germline): DFQATT, SNEGSKA (reference sequence). V was clipped by 3 bases and J by 2 bases, with 8 bases between them. CDR3 protein: CSASYRAYEQYF. DNA of the CDR3: TGCAGTGCTAGTTACAGGGCCTACGAGCAGTACTTC.

J is TRBJ2-1 and V is TRBV20-1; TRBD2 matches 10 bases. The V and J ends lost 1 base and 0 bases, in that order; junction bases with no gene match: 9. Per the germline V gene, CDR1 is DFQATT and CDR2 is SNEGSKA (reference sequence). This CDR3 comprises 18 residues. The CDR3 loop reads CSARGLAGAPSSYNEQFF. The DNA of the CDR3 is TGCAGTGCTAGAGGGCTAGCGGGAGCTCCTAGCTCCTACAATGAGCAGTTCTTC.

The chain couples TRBV24-1 to TRBJ2-3; D is uncertain. The CDR3 runs to 13 residues. Trimming stripped 3 bases from V and 1 base from J, with 4 bases between. Germline assignment: CDR1 KGHDR and CDR2 SFDVKD. The CDR3 spells CATSDARTDTQYF. CDR3 coding DNA: TGTGCCACCAGTGATGCGCGCACAGATACGCAGTATTTT.

The CDR3 sequence is CASSFLAKNIQYF. DNA for the CDR3: TGTGCCAGCAGTTTTTTGGCCAAAAACATTCAGTACTTC. This chain links TRBV12-3 or TRBV12-4 with TRBJ2-4; D unclear. V lost 3 bases, J lost 1 base, and 4 bases lay in between. This CDR3 comprises 13 residues.

There are a few counts of this clonotype. The rearrangement uses TRBV10-1 and TRBJ2-5; D could derive from TRBD1 or TRBD2 (5 bases each). Trimming removed 10 bases at V and 2 bases at J, with 20 bases between. Germline CDR1 and CDR2: WNHNN and SYGVQD (reference sequence). This CDR3 contains 15 residues. CDR3 sequence reads: CATSRMRGRQETQYF. DNA for the CDR3: TGCGCCACAAGCAGGATGAGGGGACGACAAGAGACCCAGTACTTC.

At least ten counts were recorded for this clonotype. V and J are TRBV6-5 and TRBJ1-2; the D is unclear. Germline V CDR1 and CDR2: MNHEY, SVGAGI. V lost 8 bases, J lost 4 bases, and 8 bases lay in between. This CDR3 is built from 11 residues. This chain's CDR3 is CASGSSYGYTF. CDR3 DNA sequence: TGTGCCAGCGGGAGCTCCTATGGCTACACCTTC.

This chain joins TRBV29-1 and TRBJ2-5; no clear D. The CDR3 runs to 11 residues. V was shortened by 5 bases and J by 7 bases, with 11 bases between the two germline ends. Germline CDR1 reads SQVTM; CDR2 reads ANQGSEA. CDR3 sequence reads: CSVSTSLTQYF. CDR3 DNA sequence: TGCAGCGTTTCAACCAGCTTGACCCAGTACTTC.

This clonotype turned up a few times. The chain uses TRBV30 and TRBJ2-7, with D perhaps assigned TRBD1 or TRBD2 (6 bases each). Trimming took 8 bases from V and 4 from J, leaving 27 bases between them. Germline CDR1 reads GTSNPN; CDR2 reads SVGIG (reference sequence). This CDR3 has 16 residues. CDR3 sequence: CAVRGRGGTDRYEQYF. CDR3 coding DNA: TGTGCCGTCCGGGGTCGCGGCGGGACCGACAGGTACGAGCAGTACTTC.